This TCR beta chain was identified during a study of neurological immune-mediated disorders. Study-wide results and limits: There were no CDR3 amino acid sequences shared by expanded clones across subjects, a result suggesting private repertoires in all groups.

TCRdb re-called the 5' RACE reads through MiXCR, storing one row per CDR3 protein. The sample has approximately 100,000 distinct CDR3 sequences, approximately 3.5% seen once. On this clonotype itself: Its target is unknown.

V gave up 4 bases and J gave up 6 bases, with 16 bases separating them. CDR1 and CDR2 from the germline V gene are SQVTM and ANQGSEA. This CDR3 comprises 14 residues. For the unsorted libraries, 2 million PBMCs stored at -80 C served as input. The chain links TRBV29-1 to TRBJ1-5, with D unclear. Sequencing was performed on PBMCs. This TCR came from a woman aged 50 to 60 with multiple sclerosis. CDR3 amino acids: CSVVPDGVGQPQHF. The CDR3 DNA reads TGCAGCGTTGTACCGGACGGGGTGGGTCAGCCCCAGCATTTT. The entire variable domain, with the rest obtained from reference TRBV29-1 and TRBJ1-5, is as follows: SAVISQKPSRDICQRGTSLTIQCQVDSQVTMMFWYRQQPGQSLTLIATANQGSEATYESGFVIDKFPISRPNLTFSTLTVSNMSPEDSSIYLCSVVPDGVGQPQHFGDGTRLSIL.